This T cell receptor beta chain was profiled in a study of cytomegalovirus exposure and HLA in healthy donors. Turning to this clone: The antigen is undetermined.

This table comes from immunoSEQ multiplex PCR, and its TCRdb copy is limited to in-frame clones, with some not included. In the table there are about 330,000 clones, about nine tenths of which are singletons. General study results and limits: Reportedly, cytomegalovirus status was diagnosed with high sensitivity and specificity.

The sample taken for sequencing was PBMCs. The sequence was collected from a woman under 30 in good health and CMV-seronegative.

CDR3 amino acids: CASSLVGVETQYF. DNA for the CDR3: TGTGCCAGCAGCTTGGTCGGGGTAGAGACCCAGTACTTC. The J gene is TRBJ2-5, the V gene TRBV5-6, with D possibly matching TRBD2 (5 bases). This CDR3 has 13 residues. Trimming took off 0 bases at V and 4 bases at J, with 7 bases between the two ends. Germline V CDR1 and CDR2: SGHDT, YYEEEE.